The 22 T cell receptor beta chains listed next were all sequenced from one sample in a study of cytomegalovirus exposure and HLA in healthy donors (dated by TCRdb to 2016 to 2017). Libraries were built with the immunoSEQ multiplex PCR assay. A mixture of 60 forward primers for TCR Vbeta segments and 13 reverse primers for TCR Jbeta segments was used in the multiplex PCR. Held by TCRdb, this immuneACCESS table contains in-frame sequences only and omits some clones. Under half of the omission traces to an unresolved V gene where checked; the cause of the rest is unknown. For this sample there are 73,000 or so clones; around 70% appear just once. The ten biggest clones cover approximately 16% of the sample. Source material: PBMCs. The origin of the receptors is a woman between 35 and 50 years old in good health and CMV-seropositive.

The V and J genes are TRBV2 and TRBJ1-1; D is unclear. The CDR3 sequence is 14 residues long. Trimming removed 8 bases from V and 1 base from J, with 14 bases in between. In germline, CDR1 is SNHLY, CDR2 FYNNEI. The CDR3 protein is CASVSANRNTEAFF. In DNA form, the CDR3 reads TGTGCCAGCGTGTCAGCCAACAGGAACACTGAAGCTTTCTTT.

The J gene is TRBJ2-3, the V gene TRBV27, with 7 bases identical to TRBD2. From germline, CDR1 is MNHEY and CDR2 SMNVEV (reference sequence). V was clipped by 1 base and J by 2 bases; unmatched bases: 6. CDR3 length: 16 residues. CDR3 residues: CASSLLAGEVTDTQYF. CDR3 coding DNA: TGTGCCAGCAGTTTATTGGCGGGAGAGGTCACAGATACGCAGTATTTT.

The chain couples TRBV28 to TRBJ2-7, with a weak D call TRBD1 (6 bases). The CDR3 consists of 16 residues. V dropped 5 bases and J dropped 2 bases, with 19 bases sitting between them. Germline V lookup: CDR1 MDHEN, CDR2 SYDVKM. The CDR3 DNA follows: TGTGCCAGCAGTACGACAGGTAAAAGTCCCCCCTACGAGCAGTACTTC. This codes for CASSTTGKSPPYEQYF.

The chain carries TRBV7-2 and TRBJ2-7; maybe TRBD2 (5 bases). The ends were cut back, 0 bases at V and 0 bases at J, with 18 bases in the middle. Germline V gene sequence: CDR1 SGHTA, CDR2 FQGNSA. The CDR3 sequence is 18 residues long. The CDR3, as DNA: TGTGCCAGCAGCTTAGCGAGCCCCAGCGGAGGAAGCTCCTACGAGCAGTACTTC. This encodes CASSLASPSGGSSYEQYF.

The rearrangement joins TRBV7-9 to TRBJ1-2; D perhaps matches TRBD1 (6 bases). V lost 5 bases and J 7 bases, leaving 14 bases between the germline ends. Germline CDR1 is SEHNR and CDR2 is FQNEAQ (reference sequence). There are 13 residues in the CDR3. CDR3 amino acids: CASSPLGAAGYTF. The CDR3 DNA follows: TGTGCCAGCAGCCCCTTGGGGGCAGCTGGCTACACCTTC.

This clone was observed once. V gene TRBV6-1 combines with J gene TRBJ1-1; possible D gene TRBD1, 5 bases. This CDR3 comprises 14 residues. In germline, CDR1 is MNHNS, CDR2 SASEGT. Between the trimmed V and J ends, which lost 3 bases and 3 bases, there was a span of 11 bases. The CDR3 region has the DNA TGTGCCAGCAGTGAGGCGGGGGGGTACACTGAAGCTTTCTTT. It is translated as CASSEAGGYTEAFF.

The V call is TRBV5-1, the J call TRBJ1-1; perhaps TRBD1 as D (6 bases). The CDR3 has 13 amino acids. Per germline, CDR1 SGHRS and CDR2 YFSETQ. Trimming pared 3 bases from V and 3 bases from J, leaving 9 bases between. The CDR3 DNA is TGCGCCAGCAGCTCCTACAGGGACACTGAAGCTTTCTTT. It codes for CASSSYRDTEAFF.

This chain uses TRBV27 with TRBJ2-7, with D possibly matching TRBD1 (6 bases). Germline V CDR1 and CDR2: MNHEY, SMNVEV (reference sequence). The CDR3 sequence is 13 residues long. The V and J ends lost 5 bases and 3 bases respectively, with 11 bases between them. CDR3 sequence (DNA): TGTGCCAGCAGTGGCGGACAGTTCTACGAGCAGTACTTC. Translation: CASSGGQFYEQYF.

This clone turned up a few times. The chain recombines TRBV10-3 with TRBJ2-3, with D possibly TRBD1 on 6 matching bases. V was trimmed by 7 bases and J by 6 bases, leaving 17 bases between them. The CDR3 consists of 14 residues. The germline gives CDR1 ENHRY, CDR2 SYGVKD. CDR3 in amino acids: CAINHRAEGDTQYF. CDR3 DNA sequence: TGTGCCATCAATCACAGGGCAGAAGGGGATACGCAGTATTTT.

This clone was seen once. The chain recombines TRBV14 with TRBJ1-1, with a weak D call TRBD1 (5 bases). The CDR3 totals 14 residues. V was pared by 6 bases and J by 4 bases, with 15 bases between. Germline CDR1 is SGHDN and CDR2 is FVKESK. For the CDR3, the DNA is TGTGCCAGCAGTCGGCAGGCGGGACGCACTGAAGCTTTCTTT. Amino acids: CASSRQAGRTEAFF.

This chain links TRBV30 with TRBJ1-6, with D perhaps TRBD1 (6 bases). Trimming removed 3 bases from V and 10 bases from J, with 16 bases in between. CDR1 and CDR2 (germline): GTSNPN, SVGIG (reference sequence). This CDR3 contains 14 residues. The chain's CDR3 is CAWSRGGQGSPLHF. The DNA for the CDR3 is TGTGCCTGGAGCCGGGGGGGGCAGGGCTCACCCCTCCACTTT.

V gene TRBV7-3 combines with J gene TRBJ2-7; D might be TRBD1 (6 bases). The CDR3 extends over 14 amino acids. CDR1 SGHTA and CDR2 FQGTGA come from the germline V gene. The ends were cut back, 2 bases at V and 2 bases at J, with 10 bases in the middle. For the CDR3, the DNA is TGTGCCAGCAGCTTAGGACAGCCTCCCTACGAGCAGTACTTC. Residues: CASSLGQPPYEQYF.

The CDR3 DNA is TGCAGTGCTTCACGGGACTACGAGCAGTACTTC. It specifies CSASRDYEQYF. The chain is built from TRBV20-1 and TRBJ2-7, with D perhaps TRBD2 (5 bases). Germline V gene data show CDR1 as DFQATT and CDR2 as SNEGSKA (reference sequence). The germline V and J ends were trimmed by 5 bases and 3 bases, with 8 bases remaining between them. The CDR3 totals 11 residues.

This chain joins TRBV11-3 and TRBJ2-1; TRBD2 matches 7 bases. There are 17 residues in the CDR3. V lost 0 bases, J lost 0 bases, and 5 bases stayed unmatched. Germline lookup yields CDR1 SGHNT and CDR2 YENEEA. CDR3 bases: TGTGCCAGCAGCTTAGATGCGGGGGTGAGCTCCTACAATGAGCAGTTCTTC. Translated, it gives CASSLDAGVSSYNEQFF.

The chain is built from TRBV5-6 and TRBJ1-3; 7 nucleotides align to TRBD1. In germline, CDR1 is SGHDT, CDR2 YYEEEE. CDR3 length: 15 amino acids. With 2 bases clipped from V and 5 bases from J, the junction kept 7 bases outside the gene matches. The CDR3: CASSLPGQTRNTIYF. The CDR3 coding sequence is TGTGCCAGCAGCTTACCGGGACAGACCCGAAACACCATATATTTT.

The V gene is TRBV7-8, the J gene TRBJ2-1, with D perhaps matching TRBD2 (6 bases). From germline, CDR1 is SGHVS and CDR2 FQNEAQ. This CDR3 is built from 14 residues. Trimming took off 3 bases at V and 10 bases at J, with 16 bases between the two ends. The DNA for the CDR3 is TGTGCCAGCAGCTTTTTTGGACCAGGGAGGGAGCAGTTCTTC. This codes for CASSFFGPGREQFF.

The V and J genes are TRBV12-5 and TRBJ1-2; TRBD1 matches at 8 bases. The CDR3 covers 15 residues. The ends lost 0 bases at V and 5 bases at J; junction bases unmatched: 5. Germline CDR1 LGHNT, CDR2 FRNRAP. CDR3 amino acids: CASGLVSGQGYGYTF. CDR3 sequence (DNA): TGTGCTAGTGGTTTGGTATCCGGACAGGGTTATGGCTACACCTTC.

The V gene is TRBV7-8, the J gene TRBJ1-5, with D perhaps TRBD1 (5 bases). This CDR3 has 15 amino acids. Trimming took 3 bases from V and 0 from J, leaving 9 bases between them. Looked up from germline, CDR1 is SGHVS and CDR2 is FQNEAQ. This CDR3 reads CASSLAGYSNQPQHF. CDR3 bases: TGTGCCAGCAGCTTGGCAGGGTATAGCAATCAGCCCCAGCATTTT.

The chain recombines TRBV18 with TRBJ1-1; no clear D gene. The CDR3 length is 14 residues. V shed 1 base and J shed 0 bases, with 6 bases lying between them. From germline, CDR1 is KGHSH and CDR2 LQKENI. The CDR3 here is CASSPQNMNTEAFF. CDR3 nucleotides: TGTGCCAGCTCACCACAGAACATGAACACTGAAGCTTTCTTT.

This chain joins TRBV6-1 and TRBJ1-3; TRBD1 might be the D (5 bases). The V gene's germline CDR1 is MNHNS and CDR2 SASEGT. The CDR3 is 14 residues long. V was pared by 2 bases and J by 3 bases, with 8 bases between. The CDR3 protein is CASSESQGGNTIYF. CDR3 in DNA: TGTGCCAGCAGTGAAAGTCAGGGTGGAAACACCATATATTTT.

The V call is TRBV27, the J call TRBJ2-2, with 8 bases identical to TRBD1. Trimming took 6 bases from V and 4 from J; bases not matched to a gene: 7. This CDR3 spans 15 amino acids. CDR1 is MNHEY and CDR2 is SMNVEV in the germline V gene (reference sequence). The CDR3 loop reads CASSQGTGRTGELFF. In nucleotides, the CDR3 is TGTGCCAGCAGCCAAGGGACAGGACGCACCGGGGAGCTGTTTTTT.

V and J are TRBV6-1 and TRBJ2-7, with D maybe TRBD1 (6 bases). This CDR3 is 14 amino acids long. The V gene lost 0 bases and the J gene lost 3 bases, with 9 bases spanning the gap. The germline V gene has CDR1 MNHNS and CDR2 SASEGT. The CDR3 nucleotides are TGTGCCAGCAGTGAAGCCGGGACAAACTACGAGCAGTACTTC. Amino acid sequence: CASSEAGTNYEQYF.